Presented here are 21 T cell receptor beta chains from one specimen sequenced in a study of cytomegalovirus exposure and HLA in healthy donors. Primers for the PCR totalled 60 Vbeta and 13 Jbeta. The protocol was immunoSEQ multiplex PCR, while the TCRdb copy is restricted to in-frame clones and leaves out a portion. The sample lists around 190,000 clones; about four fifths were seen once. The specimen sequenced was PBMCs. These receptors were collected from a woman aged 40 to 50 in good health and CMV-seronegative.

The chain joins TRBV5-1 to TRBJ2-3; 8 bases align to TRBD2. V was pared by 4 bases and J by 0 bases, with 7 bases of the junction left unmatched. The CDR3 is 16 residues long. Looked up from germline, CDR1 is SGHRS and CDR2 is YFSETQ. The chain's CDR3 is CASSRGGGRSTDTQYF. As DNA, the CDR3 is TGCGCCAGCAGCCGGGGGGGAGGAAGAAGCACAGATACGCAGTATTTT.

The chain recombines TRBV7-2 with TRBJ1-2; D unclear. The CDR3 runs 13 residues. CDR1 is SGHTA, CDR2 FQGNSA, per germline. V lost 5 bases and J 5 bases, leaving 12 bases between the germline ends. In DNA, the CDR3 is TGTGCCAGCAGCCCGGAGATTAGGTATGGCTACACCTTC. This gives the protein CASSPEIRYGYTF.

The CDR3 region has the DNA TGTGCCACCAGCAGATCCGACACGACCCCTGACACTGAAGCTTTCTTT. Its translation: CATSRSDTTPDTEAFF. The chain recombines TRBV15 with TRBJ1-1, with unresolved D. The germline gives CDR1 LNHNV, CDR2 YYDKDF (reference sequence). This CDR3 is 16 amino acids long. V lost 2 bases and J 3 bases, leaving 16 bases between the germline ends. The whole variable domain, remainder taken from reference TRBV15 and TRBJ1-1, is DAMVIQNPRYQVTQFGKPVTLSCSQTLNHNVMYWYQQKSSQAPKLLFHYYDKDFNNEADTPDNFQSRRPNTSFCFLDIRSPGLGDTAMYLCATSRSDTTPDTEAFFGQGTRLTVV.

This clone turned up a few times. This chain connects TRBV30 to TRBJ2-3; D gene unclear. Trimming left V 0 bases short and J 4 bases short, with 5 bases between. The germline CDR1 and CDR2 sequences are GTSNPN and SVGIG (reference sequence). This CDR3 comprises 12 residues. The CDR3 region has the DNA TGTGCCTGGAGTGTACGCGCAGATACGCAGTATTTT. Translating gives CAWSVRADTQYF. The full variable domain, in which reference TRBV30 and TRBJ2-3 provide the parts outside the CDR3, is SQTIHQWPATLVQPVGSPLSLECTVEGTSNPNLYWYRQAAGRGLQLLFYSVGIGQISSEVPQNLSASRPQDRQFILSSKKLLLSDSGFYLCAWSVRADTQYFGPGTRLTVL.

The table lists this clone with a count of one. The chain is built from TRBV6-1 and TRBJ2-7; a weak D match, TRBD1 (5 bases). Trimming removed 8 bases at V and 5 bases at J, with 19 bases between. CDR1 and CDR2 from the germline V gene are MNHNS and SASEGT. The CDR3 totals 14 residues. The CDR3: CASLRQNRAHEQYF. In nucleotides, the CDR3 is TGTGCCAGCCTTAGACAGAACCGCGCACACGAGCAGTACTTC.

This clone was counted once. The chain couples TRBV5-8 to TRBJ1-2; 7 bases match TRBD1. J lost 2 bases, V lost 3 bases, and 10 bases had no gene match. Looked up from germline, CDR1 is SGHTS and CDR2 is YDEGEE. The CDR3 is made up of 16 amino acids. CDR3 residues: CASSYLQGRSNYGYTF. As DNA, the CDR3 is TGTGCCAGCAGCTACTTACAGGGGAGATCAAACTATGGCTACACCTTC.

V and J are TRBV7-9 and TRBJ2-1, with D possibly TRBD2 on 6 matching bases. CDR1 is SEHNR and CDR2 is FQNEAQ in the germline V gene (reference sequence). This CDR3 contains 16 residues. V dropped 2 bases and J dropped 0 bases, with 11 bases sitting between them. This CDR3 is CASSLSHGSSYNEQFF. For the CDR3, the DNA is TGTGCCAGCAGCTTATCCCACGGGAGCTCCTACAATGAGCAGTTCTTC.

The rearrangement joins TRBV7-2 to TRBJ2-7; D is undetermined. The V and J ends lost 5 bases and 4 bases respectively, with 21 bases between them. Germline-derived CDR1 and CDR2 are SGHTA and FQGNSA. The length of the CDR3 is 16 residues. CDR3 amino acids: CASSRNPGQPAYEQYF. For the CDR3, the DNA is TGTGCCAGCAGCCGAAACCCTGGGCAGCCCGCATACGAGCAGTACTTC.

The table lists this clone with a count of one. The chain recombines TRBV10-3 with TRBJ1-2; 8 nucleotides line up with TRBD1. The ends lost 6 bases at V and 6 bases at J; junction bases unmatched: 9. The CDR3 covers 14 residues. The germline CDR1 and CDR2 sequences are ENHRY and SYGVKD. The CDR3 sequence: CAIRETDREHGYTF. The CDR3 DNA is TGTGCCATCAGAGAAACGGACAGGGAACATGGCTACACCTTC.

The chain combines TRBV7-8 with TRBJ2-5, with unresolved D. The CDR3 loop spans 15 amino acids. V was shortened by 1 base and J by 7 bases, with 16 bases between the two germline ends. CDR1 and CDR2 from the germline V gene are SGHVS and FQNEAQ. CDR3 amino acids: CASSLGGSADRTQYF. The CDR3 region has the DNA TGTGCCAGCAGCTTAGGAGGCAGCGCCGACCGGACCCAGTACTTC.

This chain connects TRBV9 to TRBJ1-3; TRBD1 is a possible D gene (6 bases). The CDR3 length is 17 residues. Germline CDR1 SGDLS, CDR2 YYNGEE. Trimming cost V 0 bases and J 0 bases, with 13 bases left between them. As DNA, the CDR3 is TGTGCCAGCAGCGTAGTACCGGGGGGCTTCTCTGGAAACACCATATATTTT. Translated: CASSVVPGGFSGNTIYF.

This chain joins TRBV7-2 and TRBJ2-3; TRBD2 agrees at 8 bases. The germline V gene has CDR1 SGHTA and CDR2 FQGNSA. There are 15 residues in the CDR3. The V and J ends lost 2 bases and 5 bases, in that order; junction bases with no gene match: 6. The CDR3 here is CASSLNGRAVDTQYF. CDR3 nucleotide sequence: TGTGCCAGCAGCTTAAACGGGAGGGCCGTAGATACGCAGTATTTT.

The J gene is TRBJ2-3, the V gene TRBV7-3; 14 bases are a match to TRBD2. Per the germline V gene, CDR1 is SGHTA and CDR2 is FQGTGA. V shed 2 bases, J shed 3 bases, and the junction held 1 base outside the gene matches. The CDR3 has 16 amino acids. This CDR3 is CASSLRTSGRTDTQYF. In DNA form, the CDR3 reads TGTGCCAGCAGCTTACGGACTAGCGGGAGGACAGATACGCAGTATTTT.

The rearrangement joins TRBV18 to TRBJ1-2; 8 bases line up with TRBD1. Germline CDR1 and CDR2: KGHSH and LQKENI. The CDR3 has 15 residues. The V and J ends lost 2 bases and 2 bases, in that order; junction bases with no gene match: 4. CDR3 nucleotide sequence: TGTGCCAGCTCACCAGGAGGACAGGGAAACTATGGCTACACCTTC. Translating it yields CASSPGGQGNYGYTF.

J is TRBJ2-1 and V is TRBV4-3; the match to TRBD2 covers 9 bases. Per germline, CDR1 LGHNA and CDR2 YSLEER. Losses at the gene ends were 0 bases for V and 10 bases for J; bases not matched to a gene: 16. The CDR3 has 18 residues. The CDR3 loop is CASSQESSGRPKGGEQFF. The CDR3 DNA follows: TGCGCCAGCAGCCAAGAATCGAGCGGGAGGCCCAAGGGGGGGGAGCAGTTCTTC.

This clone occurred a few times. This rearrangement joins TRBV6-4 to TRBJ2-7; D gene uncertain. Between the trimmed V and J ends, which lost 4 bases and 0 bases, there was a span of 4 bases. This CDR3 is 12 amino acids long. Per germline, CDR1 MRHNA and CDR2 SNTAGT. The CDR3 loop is CASSGSSYEQYV. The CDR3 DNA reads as TGTGCCAGCAGTGGGAGCTCCTACGAGCAGTACGTC.

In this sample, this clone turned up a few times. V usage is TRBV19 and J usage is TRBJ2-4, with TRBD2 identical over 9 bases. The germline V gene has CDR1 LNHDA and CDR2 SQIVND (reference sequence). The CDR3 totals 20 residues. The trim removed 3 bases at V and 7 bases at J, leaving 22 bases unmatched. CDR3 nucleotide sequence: TGTGCCAGTAGTATTTTGCGGGAGGGCCTAGGCCGAGGTTTAGGGAACATTCAGTACTTC. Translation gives CASSILREGLGRGLGNIQYF. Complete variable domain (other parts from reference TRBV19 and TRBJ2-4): DGGITQSPKYLFRKEGQNVTLSCEQNLNHDAMYWYRQDPGQGLRLIYYSQIVNDFQKGDIAEGYSVSREKKESFPLTVTSAQKNPTAFYLCASSILREGLGRGLGNIQYFGAGTRLSVL.

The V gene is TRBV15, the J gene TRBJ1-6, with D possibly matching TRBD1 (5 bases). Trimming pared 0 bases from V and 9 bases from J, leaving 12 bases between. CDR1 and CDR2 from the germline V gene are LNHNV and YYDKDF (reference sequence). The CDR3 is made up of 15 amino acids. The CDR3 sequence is CATSRDGGESSPLHF. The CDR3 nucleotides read TGTGCCACCAGCAGAGACGGGGGGGAGAGTTCACCCCTCCACTTT.

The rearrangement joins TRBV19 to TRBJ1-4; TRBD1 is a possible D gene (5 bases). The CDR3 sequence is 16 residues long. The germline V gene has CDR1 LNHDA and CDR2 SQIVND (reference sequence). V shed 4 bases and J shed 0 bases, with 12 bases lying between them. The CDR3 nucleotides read TGTGCCAGTAGTAGACATCAGGGTTCAACTAATGAAAAACTGTTTTTT. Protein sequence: CASSRHQGSTNEKLFF.

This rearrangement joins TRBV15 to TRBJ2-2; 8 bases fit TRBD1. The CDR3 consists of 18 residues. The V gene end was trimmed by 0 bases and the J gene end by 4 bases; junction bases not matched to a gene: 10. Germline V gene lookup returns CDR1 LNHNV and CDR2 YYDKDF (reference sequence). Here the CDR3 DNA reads TGTGCCACCAGCAGAGATCCAGCAGGGGGCGCCTCCACCGGGGAGCTGTTTTTT. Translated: CATSRDPAGGASTGELFF.

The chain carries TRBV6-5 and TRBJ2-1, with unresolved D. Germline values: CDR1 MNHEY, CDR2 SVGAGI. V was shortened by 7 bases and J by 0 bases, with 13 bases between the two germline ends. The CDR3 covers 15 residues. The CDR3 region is CASTLRRGSYNEQFF. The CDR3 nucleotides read TGTGCCAGCACCCTCCGGAGAGGCTCCTACAATGAGCAGTTCTTC.